The 12 T cell receptor beta chains listed next were all sequenced from one sample in a study of blood T cell repertoires in COVID-19. Data came from immunoSEQ multiplex PCR; TCRdb stores just in-frame clones and leaves some out. The sample gives roughly 400,000 clones, 70% to 90% of which show up once; approximately 1.5% is in the top ten. Material: PBMCs or T cells enriched from blood (not recorded which). These receptors were collected from a woman between 18 and 30 years old who had been exposed to COVID-19.

The chain links TRBV7-9 to TRBJ1-2; D is perhaps TRBD1 (6 bases). There are 17 residues in the CDR3. Germline loops: CDR1 SEHNR, CDR2 FQNEAQ (reference sequence). The ends were cut back, 4 bases at V and 8 bases at J, with 26 bases in the middle. This CDR3 is CASSSSLPVEGGGGYTF. Here the CDR3 DNA reads TGTGCCAGCAGCTCGTCCCTCCCGGTTGAAGGGGGTGGCGGCTACACCTTC.

The chain links TRBV7-3 to TRBJ2-2, with TRBD1 matching over 8 bases. Germline CDR1 and CDR2: SGHTA and FQGTGA. Germline trimming cut 2 bases from V and 4 bases from J; bases unmatched to any gene: 6. CDR3 length: 16 amino acids. The CDR3 DNA follows: TGTGCCAGCAGCTTAGCGCAGGGGGCCGGCACCGGGGAGCTGTTTTTT. This codes for CASSLAQGAGTGELFF. The full variable domain, rest sourced from reference TRBV7-3 and TRBJ2-2, is GAGVSQTPSNKVTEKGKYVELRCDPISGHTALYWYRQSLGQGPEFLIYFQGTGAADDSGLPNDRFFAVRPEGSVSTLKIQRTERGDSAVYLCASSLAQGAGTGELFFGEGSRLTVL.

The chain uses TRBV7-2 and TRBJ2-7, with 12 nucleotides matching TRBD2. This CDR3 comprises 14 residues. Trimming at V came to 7 bases and at J to 3 bases, leaving 4 bases not matched to a gene. Germline V CDR1 and CDR2: SGHTA, FQGNSA. CDR3 loop: CASTRTSGIYEQYF. The CDR3, as DNA: TGTGCCAGCACTCGGACTAGCGGGATCTACGAGCAGTACTTC.

This clone was picked up one time. J is TRBJ1-3 and V is TRBV19; D gene uncertain. Deletions cut 4 bases from V and 4 bases from J, with 8 bases between. The CDR3 runs to 13 residues. Germline CDR1 and CDR2: LNHDA and SQIVND (reference sequence). CDR3 sequence reads: CASSKTSGNTIYF. In DNA form, the CDR3 reads TGTGCCAGTAGTAAGACATCCGGAAACACCATATATTTT. Combining the CDR3 with reference TRBV19 and TRBJ1-3 gives the whole variable domain DGGITQSPKYLFRKEGQNVTLSCEQNLNHDAMYWYRQDPGQGLRLIYYSQIVNDFQKGDIAEGYSVSREKKESFPLTVTSAQKNPTAFYLCASSKTSGNTIYFGEGSWLTVV.

The chain is built from TRBV5-8 and TRBJ1-1; D not resolved. Deletions cut 2 bases from V and 1 base from J, with 12 bases between. The CDR3 spans 15 residues. The germline CDR1 and CDR2 sequences are SGHTS and YDEGEE. In DNA form, the CDR3 reads TGTGCCAGCAGCTTTGAGGTGTTGGCGAACACTGAAGCTTTCTTT. Its translation: CASSFEVLANTEAFF.

DNA of the CDR3: TGTGCCAGCAGCCAAGGAACCGGTAGCGGGGGGATCACAGATACGCAGTATTTT. The encoded protein is CASSQGTGSGGITDTQYF. The chain links TRBV4-2 to TRBJ2-3; 10 nucleotides match TRBD2. The CDR3 runs to 18 residues. Looked up from germline, CDR1 is LGHNA and CDR2 is YNFKEQ. V dropped 1 base and J dropped 2; count of bases not matched to a gene: 9.

The chain employs TRBV5-4 and TRBJ2-2; tentatively, D is TRBD2 (5 bases). Germline V CDR1 and CDR2: SGHNT, YYREEE (reference sequence). Trimming pared 0 bases from V and 0 bases from J, leaving 6 bases between. The CDR3 spans 15 residues. The CDR3 is CASSLEAANTGELFF. CDR3 bases: TGTGCCAGCAGCTTGGAAGCGGCGAACACCGGGGAGCTGTTTTTT.

The chain carries TRBV5-1 and TRBJ2-3, with a weak D call TRBD2 (6 bases). The CDR3 has 16 amino acids. Germline V gene lookup returns CDR1 SGHRS and CDR2 YFSETQ. The V end was cut by 4 bases, the J end by 1 base, with 16 bases between. In DNA form, the CDR3 reads TGCGCCAGCAGCCCCGGAAACGGGGGTCGCACAGATACGCAGTATTTT. Encoded protein: CASSPGNGGRTDTQYF.

The chain recombines TRBV5-1 with TRBJ2-4, with D perhaps TRBD2 (5 bases). The CDR3 is 14 residues long. With 4 bases removed from V and 2 bases from J, the gap between germline ends came to 10 bases. Germline-derived CDR1 and CDR2 are SGHRS and YFSETQ. CDR3 in amino acids: CASSGGRTKNIQYF. CDR3 DNA sequence: TGCGCCAGCAGCGGAGGACGGACCAAAAACATTCAGTACTTC.

The chain uses TRBV2 and TRBJ2-2, with 10 bases aligning to TRBD2. The V segment lost 1 base and the J segment 6 bases; nucleotides outside the gene matches: 5. This CDR3 is 16 amino acids long. Germline V gene sequence: CDR1 SNHLY, CDR2 FYNNEI. CDR3 nucleotide sequence: TGTGCCAGCAGTGAAGACAGCGGGAGGGGGTCCGGGGAGCTGTTTTTT. Translating it yields CASSEDSGRGSGELFF.

The chain couples TRBV10-3 to TRBJ2-7, with a weak D call TRBD2 (7 bases). V was pared by 0 bases and J by 5 bases, with 14 bases between. The CDR3 loop spans 15 amino acids. Looked up from germline, CDR1 is ENHRY and CDR2 is SYGVKD. The CDR3 nucleotides are TGTGCCATCAGTGAGTCACCACAGGGAGGGGACGAGCAGTACTTC. Amino acids: CAISESPQGGDEQYF.

The rearrangement uses TRBV19 and TRBJ1-1; tentatively, D is TRBD1 (5 bases). Trimming stripped 7 bases from V and 5 bases from J, with 20 bases between. The CDR3 extends over 15 amino acids. From germline, CDR1 is LNHDA and CDR2 SQIVND (reference sequence). In DNA, the CDR3 is TGTGCCAGTAAGCGCTCCAGCCAGGGAAAAACTGAAGCTTTCTTT. Its protein product is CASKRSSQGKTEAFF.